These T cell receptor beta chains were read from a single sample in a study of blood T cells in healthy people across ages. One entry per CDR3 protein, called by TCRdb with MiXCR from the 5' RACE reads. This sample has hundreds of thousands of distinct CDR3 sequences, with over 20% found just once. Sequences were obtained from blood. The receptors were sampled from a man in his sixties or seventies in good health. Each CDR3 is given with its conserved first and last residue. D genes are given only for firm matches. Some rows have no size entry. The others give once, few or many, or a class for an expanded clone.

CDR3 protein	CDR3 DNA	V gene	D gene	J gene	clone size	CDR3 length
CACRPQGVGEQFF	TGTGCCTGCAGGCCACAGGGGGTTGGTGAGCAGTTCTTC	TRBV12-3/TRBV12-4	TRBD1	TRBJ2-1	few	13
CSAPQGAGNTIYF	TGCAGTGCGCCACAGGGGGCAGGAAACACCATATATTTT	TRBV20-1	TRBD1	TRBJ1-3	few	13
CASRRTGLSSYEQYF	TGTGCCAGCAGGAGGACAGGGTTAAGCTCCTACGAGCAGTACTTC	TRBV2	TRBD1	TRBJ2-7	few	15
CASSQGPGQGGYEQYF	TGTGCCAGCAGCCAAGGCCCCGGACAGGGAGGCTACGAGCAGTACTTC	TRBV3-1	TRBD1	TRBJ2-7	-	16
CASSSLAGGGDEQFF	TGTGCCAGCAGCTCCCTAGCGGGAGGGGGGGATGAGCAGTTCTTC	TRBV6-6	TRBD2	TRBJ2-1	-	15
CASSRDRDANEKLFF	TGTGCCAGCAGCCGAGACAGGGACGCTAATGAAAAACTGTTTTTT	TRBV5-5	TRBD1	TRBJ1-4	few	15
CASSAGTELSYEQYF	TGTGCCAGCAGTGCCGGGACAGAGCTCTCCTACGAGCAGTACTTC	TRBV28	TRBD1	TRBJ2-7	many	15
CASSYSIQGYNEQFF	TGTGCCAGCAGTTACTCAATACAGGGGTACAATGAGCAGTTCTTC	TRBV6-2/TRBV6-3	TRBD1	TRBJ2-1	-	15
CSAPDRASNQPQHF	TGCAGTGCTCCCGACAGAGCTAGCAATCAGCCCCAGCATTTT	TRBV20-1	-	TRBJ1-5	few	14
CASSIVSDEQYF	TGTGCCAGCAGCATAGTCTCCGACGAGCAGTACTTC	TRBV7-9	-	TRBJ2-7	few	12
CASRQRRLARVDTQYF	TGTGCCAGCAGACAAAGGAGACTAGCGAGGGTAGATACGCAGTATTTT	TRBV28	TRBD2	TRBJ2-3	-	16
CASTGPVNTEAFF	TGTGCCAGCACAGGGCCAGTGAACACTGAAGCTTTCTTT	TRBV6-2/TRBV6-3	-	TRBJ1-1	-	13
CASSLVQDRVFTDTQYF	TGTGCCAGCAGCTTAGTCCAGGACAGGGTATTCACAGATACGCAGTATTTT	TRBV7-2	TRBD1	TRBJ2-3	-	17
CSGGFDGDTEAFF	TGCAGCGGGGGGTTTGATGGAGACACTGAAGCTTTCTTT	TRBV29-1	-	TRBJ1-1	few	13
CSARGRSSGNTIYF	TGCAGTGCTAGAGGGCGGAGCTCTGGAAACACCATATATTTT	TRBV20-1	-	TRBJ1-3	-	14
CASQAARGTDTQYF	TGTGCCAGTCAAGCGGCCCGAGGCACAGATACGCAGTATTTT	TRBV7-9	-	TRBJ2-3	-	14
CATSRKGPASNTGELFF	TGTGCCACCAGCAGAAAAGGCCCAGCCTCGAACACCGGGGAGCTGTTTTTT	TRBV15	-	TRBJ2-2	-	17
CASSFTSGRARYNEQFF	TGTGCCAGCAGCTTCACTAGCGGGAGGGCCCGTTACAATGAGCAGTTCTTC	TRBV5-5	TRBD2	TRBJ2-1	few	17
CSVEKGLAQYF	TGCAGCGTTGAGAAGGGTTTGGCCCAGTACTTC	TRBV29-1	-	TRBJ2-5	-	11
CASSTHEGEGYEQYF	TGTGCCAGCAGCACCCATGAGGGGGAGGGCTACGAGCAGTACTTC	TRBV7-8	-	TRBJ2-7	few	15